A single T cell receptor beta chain is shown here with its context. Its antigen is still unknown. This sample is part of a study of CD8 T cell repertoires and HIV-1 epitope variants. Study information: Separate wells received one of Twenty-five Gag or Nef variant peptides. Controls included no peptide, Ebola AY9 epitope, and a CMV, EBV, flu pool.

The method was immunoSEQ multiplex PCR; TCRdb's version includes in-frame clones alone and lacks a portion of them. The sample shows about 4,900 clones, around 66% of them seen only once. The germline CDR1 and CDR2 sequences are LNHDA and SQIVND (reference sequence). V lost 4 bases, J lost 3 bases, and 12 bases lay in between. The CDR3 has 14 amino acids. The sequence came from a male donor with HIV. This chain links TRBV19 with TRBJ1-2; a possible D gene is TRBD1 (5 bases). Sequenced: cultured CD8+ T cells derived from PBMCs. CDR3 nucleotide sequence: TGTGCCAGTAGTAATCGAGGGGCGTACTATGGCTACACCTTC. Residues: CASSNRGAYYGYTF. Full variable domain (rest looked up from reference TRBV19 and TRBJ1-2): DGGITQSPKYLFRKEGQNVTLSCEQNLNHDAMYWYRQDPGQGLRLIYYSQIVNDFQKGDIAEGYSVSREKKESFPLTVTSAQKNPTAFYLCASSNRGAYYGYTFGSGTRLTVV.